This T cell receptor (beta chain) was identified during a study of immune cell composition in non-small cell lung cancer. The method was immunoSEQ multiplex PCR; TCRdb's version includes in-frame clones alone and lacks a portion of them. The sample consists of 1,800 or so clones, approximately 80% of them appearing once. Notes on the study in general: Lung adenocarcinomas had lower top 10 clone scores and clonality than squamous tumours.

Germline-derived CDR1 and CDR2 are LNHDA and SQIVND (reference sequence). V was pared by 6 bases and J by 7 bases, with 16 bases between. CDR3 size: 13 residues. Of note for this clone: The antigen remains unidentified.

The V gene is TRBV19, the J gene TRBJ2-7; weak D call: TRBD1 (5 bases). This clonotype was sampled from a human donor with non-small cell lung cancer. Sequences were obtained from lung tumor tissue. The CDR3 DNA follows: TGTGCCAGTAGCAAAACCCCCAGGGAAGAGCAGTACGTC. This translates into CASSKTPREEQYV.